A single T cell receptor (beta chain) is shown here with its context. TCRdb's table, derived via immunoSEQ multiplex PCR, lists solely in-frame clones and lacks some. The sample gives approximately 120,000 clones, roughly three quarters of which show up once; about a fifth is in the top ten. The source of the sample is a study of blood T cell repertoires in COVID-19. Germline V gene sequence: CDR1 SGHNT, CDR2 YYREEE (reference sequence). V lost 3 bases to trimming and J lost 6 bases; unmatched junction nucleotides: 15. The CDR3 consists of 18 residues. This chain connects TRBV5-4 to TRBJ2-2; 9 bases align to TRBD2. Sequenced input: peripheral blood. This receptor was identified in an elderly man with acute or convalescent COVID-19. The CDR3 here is CASSSTGGGGAKAGELFF. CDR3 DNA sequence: TGTGCCAGCAGCTCGACAGGAGGCGGGGGGGCCAAGGCCGGGGAGCTGTTTTTT.